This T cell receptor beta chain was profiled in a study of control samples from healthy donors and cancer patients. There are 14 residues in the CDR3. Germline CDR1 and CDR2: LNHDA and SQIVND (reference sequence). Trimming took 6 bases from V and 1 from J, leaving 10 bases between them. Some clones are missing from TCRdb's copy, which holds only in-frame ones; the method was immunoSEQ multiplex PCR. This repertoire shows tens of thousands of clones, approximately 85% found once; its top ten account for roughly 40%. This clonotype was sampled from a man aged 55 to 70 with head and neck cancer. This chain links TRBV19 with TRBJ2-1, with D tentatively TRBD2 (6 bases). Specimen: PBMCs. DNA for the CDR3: TGTGCCAGTAGAAAGGAGGGGTCCTACAATGAGCAGTTCTTC. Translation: CASRKEGSYNEQFF.